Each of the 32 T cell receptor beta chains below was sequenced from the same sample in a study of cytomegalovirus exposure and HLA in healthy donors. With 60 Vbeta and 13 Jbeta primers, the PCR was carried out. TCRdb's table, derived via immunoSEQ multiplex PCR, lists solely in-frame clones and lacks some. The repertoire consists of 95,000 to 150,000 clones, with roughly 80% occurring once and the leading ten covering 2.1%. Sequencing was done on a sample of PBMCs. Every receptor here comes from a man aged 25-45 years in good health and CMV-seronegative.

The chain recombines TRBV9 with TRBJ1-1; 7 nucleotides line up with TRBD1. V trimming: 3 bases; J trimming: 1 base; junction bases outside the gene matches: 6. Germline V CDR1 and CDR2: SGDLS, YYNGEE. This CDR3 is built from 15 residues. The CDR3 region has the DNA TGTGCCAGCAGCGCCGCACAGGGGAGGAACACTGAAGCTTTCTTT. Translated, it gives CASSAAQGRNTEAFF.

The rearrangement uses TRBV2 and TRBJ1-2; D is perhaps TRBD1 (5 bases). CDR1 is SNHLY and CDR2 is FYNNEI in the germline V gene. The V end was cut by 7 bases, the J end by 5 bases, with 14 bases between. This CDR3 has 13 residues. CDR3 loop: CASILTESYGYTF. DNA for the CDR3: TGTGCCAGCATCCTGACAGAGTCATATGGCTACACCTTC.

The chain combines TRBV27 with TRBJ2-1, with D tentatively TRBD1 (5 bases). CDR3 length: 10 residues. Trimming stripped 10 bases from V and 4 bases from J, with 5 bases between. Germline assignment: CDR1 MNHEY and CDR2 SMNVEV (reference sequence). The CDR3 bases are TGTGCCACAGGGTACAATGAGCAGTTCTTC. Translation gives CATGYNEQFF.

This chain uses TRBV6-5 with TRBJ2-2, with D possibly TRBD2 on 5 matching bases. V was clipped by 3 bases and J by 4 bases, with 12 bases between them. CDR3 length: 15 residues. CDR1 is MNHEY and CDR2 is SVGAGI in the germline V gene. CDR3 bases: TGTGCCAGCAGTTATGGATCGGCGGGCACCGGGGAGCTGTTTTTT. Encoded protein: CASSYGSAGTGELFF.

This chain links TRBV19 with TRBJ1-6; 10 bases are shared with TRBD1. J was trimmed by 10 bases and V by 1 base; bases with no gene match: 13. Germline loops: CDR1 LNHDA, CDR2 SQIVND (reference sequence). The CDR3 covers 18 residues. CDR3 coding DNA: TGTGCCAGTAGTATAGGCCGAGGCCCAGGACAGGGGGACTCACCCCTCCACTTT. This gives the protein CASSIGRGPGQGDSPLHF.

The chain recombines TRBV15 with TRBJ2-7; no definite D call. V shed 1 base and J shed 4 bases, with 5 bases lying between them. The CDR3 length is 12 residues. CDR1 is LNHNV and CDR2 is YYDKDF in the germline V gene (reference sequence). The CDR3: CATSRVGYEQYF. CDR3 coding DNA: TGTGCCACCAGCAGAGTCGGTTACGAGCAGTACTTC.

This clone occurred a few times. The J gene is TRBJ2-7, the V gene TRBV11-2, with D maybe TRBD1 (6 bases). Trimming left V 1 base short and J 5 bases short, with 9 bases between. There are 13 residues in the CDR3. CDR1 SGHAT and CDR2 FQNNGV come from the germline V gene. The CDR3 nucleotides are TGTGCCAGCAGCTTAGTCGGACAGAACGAGCAGTACTTC. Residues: CASSLVGQNEQYF.

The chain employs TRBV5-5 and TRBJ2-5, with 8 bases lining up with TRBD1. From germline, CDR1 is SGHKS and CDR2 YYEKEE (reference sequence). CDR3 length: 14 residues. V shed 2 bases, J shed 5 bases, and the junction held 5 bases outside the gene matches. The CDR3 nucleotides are TGTGCCAGCAGCTTAGCAGGGGGCGATGAGACCCAGTACTTC. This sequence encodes CASSLAGGDETQYF.

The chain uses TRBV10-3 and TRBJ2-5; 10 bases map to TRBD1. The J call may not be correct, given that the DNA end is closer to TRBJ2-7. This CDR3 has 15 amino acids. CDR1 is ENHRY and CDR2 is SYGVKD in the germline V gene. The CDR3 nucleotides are TGTGCCATCCAACTCCGGGACAGGGGCTCCTACGAGCAGTACTTC. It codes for CAIQLRDRGSYEQYF.

As DNA, the CDR3 is TGTGCCAGCAGAGTCGGGACAGCTAATGAAAAACTGTTTTTT. Protein: CASRVGTANEKLFF. The V call is TRBV6-1, the J call TRBJ1-4; 7 bases are a match to TRBD1. The V segment lost 6 bases and the J segment 3 bases; nucleotides outside the gene matches: 4. The germline CDR1 and CDR2 sequences are MNHNS and SASEGT. This CDR3 contains 14 residues.

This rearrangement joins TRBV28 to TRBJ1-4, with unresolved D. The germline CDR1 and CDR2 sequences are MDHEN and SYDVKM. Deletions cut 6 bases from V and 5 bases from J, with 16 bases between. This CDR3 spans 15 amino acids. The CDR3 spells CASSPGWVANEKLFF. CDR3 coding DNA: TGTGCCAGCAGCCCCGGGTGGGTGGCAAATGAAAAACTGTTTTTT.

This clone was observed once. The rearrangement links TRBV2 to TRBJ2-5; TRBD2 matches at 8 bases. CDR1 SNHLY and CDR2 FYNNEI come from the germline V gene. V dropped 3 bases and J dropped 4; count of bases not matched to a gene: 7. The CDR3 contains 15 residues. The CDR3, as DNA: TGTGCCAGCAGTGAGGTTCGGGGGGGCGGAGAGACCCAGTACTTC. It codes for CASSEVRGGGETQYF.

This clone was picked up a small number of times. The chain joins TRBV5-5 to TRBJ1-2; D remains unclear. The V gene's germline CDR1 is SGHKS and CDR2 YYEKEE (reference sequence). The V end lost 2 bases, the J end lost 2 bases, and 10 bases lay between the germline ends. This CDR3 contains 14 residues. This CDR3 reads CASSFLGGNYGYTF. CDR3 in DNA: TGTGCCAGCAGCTTTTTGGGAGGAAACTATGGCTACACCTTC.

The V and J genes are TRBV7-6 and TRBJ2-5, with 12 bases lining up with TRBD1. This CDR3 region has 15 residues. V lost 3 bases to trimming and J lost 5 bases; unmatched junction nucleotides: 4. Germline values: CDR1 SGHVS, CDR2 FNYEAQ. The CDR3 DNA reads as TGTGCCAGCAGCTTGGGACAGGGGGCCGGGGAGACCCAGTACTTC. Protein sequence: CASSLGQGAGETQYF.

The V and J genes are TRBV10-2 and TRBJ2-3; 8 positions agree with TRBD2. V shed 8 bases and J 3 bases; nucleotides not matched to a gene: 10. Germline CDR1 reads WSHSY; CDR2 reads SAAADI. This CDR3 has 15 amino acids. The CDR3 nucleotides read TGCGCCAGCCGGGGGGGACCTGGGGGAACAGATACGCAGTATTTT. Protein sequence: CASRGGPGGTDTQYF.

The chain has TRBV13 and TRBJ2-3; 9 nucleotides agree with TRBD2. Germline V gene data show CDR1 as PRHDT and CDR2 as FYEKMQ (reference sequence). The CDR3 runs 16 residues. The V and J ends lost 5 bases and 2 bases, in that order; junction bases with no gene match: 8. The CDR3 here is CASSIRSGGYTDTQYF. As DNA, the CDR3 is TGTGCCAGCAGCATAAGAAGCGGGGGGTACACAGATACGCAGTATTTT.

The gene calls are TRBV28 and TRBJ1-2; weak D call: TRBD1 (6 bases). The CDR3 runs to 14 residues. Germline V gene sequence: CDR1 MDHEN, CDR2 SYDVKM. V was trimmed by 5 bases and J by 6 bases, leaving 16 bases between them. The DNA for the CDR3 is TGTGCCAGCAGTCCCCTAACGGGGGGCGATGGCTACACCTTC. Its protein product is CASSPLTGGDGYTF.

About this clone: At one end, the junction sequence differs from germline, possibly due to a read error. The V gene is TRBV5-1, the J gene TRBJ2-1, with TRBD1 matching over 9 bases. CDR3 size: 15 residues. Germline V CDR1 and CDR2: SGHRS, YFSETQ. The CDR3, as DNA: TGCGCCAGCAGATTGGACAGGGGCCCCTACAATGAGCAGTTCTTC. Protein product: CASRLDRGPYNEQFF.

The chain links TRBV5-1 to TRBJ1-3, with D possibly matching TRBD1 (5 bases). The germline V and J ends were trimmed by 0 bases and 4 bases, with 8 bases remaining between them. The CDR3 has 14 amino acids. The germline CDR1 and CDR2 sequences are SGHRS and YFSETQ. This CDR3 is CASSLGTPGNTIYF. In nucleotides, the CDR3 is TGCGCCAGCAGCTTGGGGACACCCGGAAACACCATATATTTT.

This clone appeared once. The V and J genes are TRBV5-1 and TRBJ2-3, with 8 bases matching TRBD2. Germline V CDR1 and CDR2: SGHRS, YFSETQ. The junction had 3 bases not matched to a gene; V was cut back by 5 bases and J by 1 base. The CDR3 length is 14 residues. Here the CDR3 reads CASREAGGTDTQYF. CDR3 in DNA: TGCGCCAGCAGGGAAGCGGGGGGCACAGATACGCAGTATTTT.

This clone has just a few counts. As DNA, the CDR3 is TGTGCCAGCAGCTTTCCCGACGCAGGGGCTTACGAGCAGTACTTC. The encoded protein is CASSFPDAGAYEQYF. The V call is TRBV11-2, the J call TRBJ2-7, with D perhaps TRBD1 (6 bases). V was trimmed by 3 bases and J by 4 bases, leaving 16 bases between them. The CDR3 spans 15 residues. From germline, CDR1 is SGHAT and CDR2 FQNNGV.

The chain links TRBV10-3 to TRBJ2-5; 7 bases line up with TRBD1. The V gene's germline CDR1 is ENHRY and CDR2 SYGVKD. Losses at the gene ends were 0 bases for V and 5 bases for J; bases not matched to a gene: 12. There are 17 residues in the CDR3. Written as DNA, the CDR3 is TGTGCCATCAGTGAGTCTCCTGAACAGGGGTTTAGGGAGACCCAGTACTTC. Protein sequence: CAISESPEQGFRETQYF.

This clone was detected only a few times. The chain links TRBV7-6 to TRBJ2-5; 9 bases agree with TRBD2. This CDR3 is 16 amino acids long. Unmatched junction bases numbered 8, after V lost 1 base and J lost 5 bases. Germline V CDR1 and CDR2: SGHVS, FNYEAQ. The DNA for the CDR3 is TGTGCCAGCAGCTTAGGGGCGGGGGGGGCCTCGGAGACCCAGTACTTC. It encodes CASSLGAGGASETQYF.

The CDR3 DNA sequence: TGTGCCAGCAGTTACACTGGGGGGGGAGAGACCCAGTACTTC. It codes for CASSYTGGGETQYF. The chain uses TRBV6-5 and TRBJ2-5, with 7 bases identical to TRBD2. V lost 2 bases to trimming and J lost 4 bases; unmatched junction nucleotides: 4. The germline V gene has CDR1 MNHEY and CDR2 SVGAGI. The CDR3 length is 14 residues.

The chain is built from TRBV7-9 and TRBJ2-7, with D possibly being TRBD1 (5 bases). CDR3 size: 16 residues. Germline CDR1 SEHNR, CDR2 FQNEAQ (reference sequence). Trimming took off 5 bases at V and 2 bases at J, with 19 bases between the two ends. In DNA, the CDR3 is TGTGCCAGCAGCCTTCCCCGCAGGGAAAACACCTACGAGCAGTACTTC. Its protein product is CASSLPRRENTYEQYF.

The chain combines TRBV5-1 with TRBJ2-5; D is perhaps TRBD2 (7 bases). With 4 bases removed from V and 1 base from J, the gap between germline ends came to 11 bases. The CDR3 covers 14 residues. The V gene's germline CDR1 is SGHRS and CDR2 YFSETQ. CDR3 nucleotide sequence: TGCGCCAGCAGCGCGGGGGCCCTCCAAGAGACCCAGTACTTC. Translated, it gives CASSAGALQETQYF. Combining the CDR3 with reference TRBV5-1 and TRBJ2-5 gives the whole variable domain KAGVTQTPRYLIKTRGQQVTLSCSPISGHRSVSWYQQTPGQGLQFLFEYFSETQRNKGNFPGRFSGRQFSNSRSEMNVSTLELGDSALYLCASSAGALQETQYFGPGTRLLVL.

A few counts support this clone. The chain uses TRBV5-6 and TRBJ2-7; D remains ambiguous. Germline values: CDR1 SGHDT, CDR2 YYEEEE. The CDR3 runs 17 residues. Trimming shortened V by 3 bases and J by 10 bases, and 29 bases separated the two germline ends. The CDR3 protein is CASSSAVARARSYGQYF. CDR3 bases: TGTGCCAGCAGCTCTGCTGTGGCTCGAGCGAGGAGTTATGGACAGTACTTC. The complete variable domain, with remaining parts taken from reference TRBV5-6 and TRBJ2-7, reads DAGVTQSPTHLIKTRGQQVTLRCSPKSGHDTVSWYQQALGQGPQFIFQYYEEEERQRGNFPDRFSGHQFPNYSSELNVNALLLGDSALYLCASSSAVARARSYGQYFGPGTRLTVT.

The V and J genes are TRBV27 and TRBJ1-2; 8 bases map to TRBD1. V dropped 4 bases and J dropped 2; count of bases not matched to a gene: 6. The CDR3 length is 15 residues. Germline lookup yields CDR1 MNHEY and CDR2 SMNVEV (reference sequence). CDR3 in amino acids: CASSSYRGFNYGYTF. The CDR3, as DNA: TGTGCCAGCAGTTCCTACAGGGGGTTCAACTATGGCTACACCTTC.

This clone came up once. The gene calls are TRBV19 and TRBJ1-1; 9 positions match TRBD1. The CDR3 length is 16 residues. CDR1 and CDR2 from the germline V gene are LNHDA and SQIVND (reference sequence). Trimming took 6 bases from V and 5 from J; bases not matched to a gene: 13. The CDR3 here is CASSPGTGGARTEAFF. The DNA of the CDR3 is TGTGCCAGTAGCCCCGGAACAGGGGGCGCGAGGACTGAAGCTTTCTTT.

The DNA for the CDR3 is TGTGCCATCAGCGACAGAAGCTATAATTCACCCCTCCACTTT. Encoded protein: CAISDRSYNSPLHF. The chain joins TRBV10-3 to TRBJ1-6, with D perhaps TRBD1 (5 bases). V lost 6 bases and J lost 3, with 9 bases in between. Per the germline V gene, CDR1 is ENHRY and CDR2 is SYGVKD. The CDR3 is made up of 14 amino acids.

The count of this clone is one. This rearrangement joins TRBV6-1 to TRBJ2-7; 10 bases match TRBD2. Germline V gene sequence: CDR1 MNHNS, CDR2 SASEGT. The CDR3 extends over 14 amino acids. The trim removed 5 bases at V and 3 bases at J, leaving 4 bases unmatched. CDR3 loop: CASSRQRGGYEQYF. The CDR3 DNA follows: TGTGCCAGCAGTCGCCAGCGGGGGGGCTACGAGCAGTACTTC.

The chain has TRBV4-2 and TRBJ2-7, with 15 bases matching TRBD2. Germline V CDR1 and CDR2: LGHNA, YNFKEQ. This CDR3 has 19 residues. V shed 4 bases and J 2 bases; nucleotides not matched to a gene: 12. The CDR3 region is CASSPGLGLAGGSPYEQYF. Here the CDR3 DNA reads TGTGCCAGCAGCCCTGGGCTAGGACTAGCGGGGGGGTCCCCCTACGAGCAGTACTTC.